The next 10 T cell receptor beta chains were all read from a single sample in a study of shared clonotypes between healthy human individuals. TCRdb's copy holds only in-frame clones and misses some; the assay was immunoSEQ multiplex PCR. The profile shows about 2.1 million clones, 85% to 95% of them singletons. Positive CCR7 selection of CD45RO-negative cells yielded the naive CD8 cells, and terminally differentiated effector memory CD45RA+ cells were excluded. The sequenced sample was naive CD8+ T cells from PBMCs. Receptors originate from a man between 18 and 35 years old in good health. Some clones in this sample may be carry-over from other donors' samples.

The J gene is TRBJ1-1, the V gene TRBV13, with TRBD1 identical over 7 bases. Germline V gives CDR1 PRHDT, CDR2 FYEKMQ (reference sequence). The CDR3 extends over 15 amino acids. The trim removed 5 bases at V and 1 base at J, leaving 7 bases unmatched. The CDR3 region is CASSPRQGGNTEAFF. The CDR3 bases are TGTGCCAGCAGCCCTCGACAGGGCGGGAACACTGAAGCTTTCTTT.

J is TRBJ1-2 and V is TRBV6-5; D ambiguous. The V end was cut by 8 bases, the J end by 0 bases, with 13 bases between. The CDR3 covers 14 residues. Germline values: CDR1 MNHEY, CDR2 SVGAGI. The CDR3 DNA follows: TGTGCCAGCGCCCCTGACGACCCTAACTATGGCTACACCTTC. This translates into CASAPDDPNYGYTF.

CDR3 in amino acids: CAISESVGDQPQHF. CDR3 DNA: TGTGCCATCAGTGAGTCAGTGGGGGACCAGCCCCAGCATTTT. This sequence joins TRBV10-3 and TRBJ1-5; D is perhaps TRBD1 (5 bases). V was cut by 0 bases and J by 7 bases, with 10 bases left in between. Germline CDR1 reads ENHRY; CDR2 reads SYGVKD. The CDR3 loop spans 14 amino acids.

The genes are TRBV4-1 and TRBJ2-5; TRBD2 is a possible D gene (5 bases). The J call may be faulty, since TRBJ2-7 better matches the DNA end. The CDR3 runs to 16 residues. The V gene's germline CDR1 is MGHRA and CDR2 YSYEKL. The CDR3 spells CASSQGFGKGDYEQYF. The CDR3 DNA follows: TGCGCCAGCAGCCAAGGGTTTGGGAAGGGAGACTACGAGCAGTACTTC.

The rearrangement links TRBV6-4 to TRBJ2-2, with TRBD1 matching over 7 bases. V was clipped by 0 bases and J by 2 bases; unmatched bases: 9. The length of the CDR3 is 18 residues. Germline CDR1 is MRHNA and CDR2 is SNTAGT. The CDR3, as DNA: TGTGCCAGCAGTGACTCCCCGTTAGGGGGCATTAACACCGGGGAGCTGTTTTTT. Amino acids: CASSDSPLGGINTGELFF.

The table lists this clone with a few counts. The identical CDR3 is also encoded by other nucleotide sequences in the sample. The gene calls are TRBV2 and TRBJ1-1; possible D gene TRBD1, 6 bases. V was shortened by 6 bases and J by 0 bases, with 8 bases between the two germline ends. In germline, CDR1 is SNHLY, CDR2 FYNNEI. The CDR3 sequence is 13 residues long. CDR3: CASRGQLNTEAFF. CDR3 nucleotide sequence: TGTGCCAGCAGAGGACAGTTGAACACTGAAGCTTTCTTT.

V usage is TRBV2 and J usage is TRBJ2-3; unclear D gene. V dropped 3 bases and J dropped 0 bases, with 10 bases sitting between them. Germline V gives CDR1 SNHLY, CDR2 FYNNEI. This CDR3 spans 15 amino acids. The CDR3: CASSEVGTSTDTQYF. The CDR3, as DNA: TGTGCCAGCAGTGAGGTCGGTACTAGCACAGATACGCAGTATTTT. Full variable domain (remainder filled in from reference TRBV2 and TRBJ2-3): EPEVTQTPSHQVTQMGQEVILRCVPISNHLYFYWYRQILGQKVEFLVSFYNNEISEKSEIFDDQFSVERPDGSNFTLKIRSTKLEDSAMYFCASSEVGTSTDTQYFGPGTRLTVL.

The chain couples TRBV2 to TRBJ2-7; D is perhaps TRBD2 (6 bases). The CDR3 has 16 amino acids. V dropped 1 base and J dropped 2 bases, with 15 bases sitting between them. The germline V gene has CDR1 SNHLY and CDR2 FYNNEI. The CDR3 DNA sequence: TGTGCCAGCAGTGAAGTTCGGGGGTCTTTAACCTACGAGCAGTACTTC. It yields the protein CASSEVRGSLTYEQYF.

The V gene is TRBV7-9, the J gene TRBJ1-2; D is unclear. This CDR3 is built from 13 residues. Trimming pared 5 bases from V and 1 base from J, leaving 8 bases between. In germline, CDR1 is SEHNR, CDR2 FQNEAQ (reference sequence). The CDR3 is CASSGPLNYGYTF. DNA of the CDR3: TGTGCCAGCAGCGGACCGCTTAACTATGGCTACACCTTC.

This chain links TRBV27 with TRBJ2-3; D perhaps matches TRBD1 (6 bases). The germline V gene has CDR1 MNHEY and CDR2 SMNVEV (reference sequence). V lost 5 bases and J lost 4, with 13 bases in between. The CDR3 is 14 amino acids. CDR3 protein: CASSPSSGADTQYF. Here the CDR3 DNA reads TGTGCCAGCAGTCCCTCCTCAGGGGCAGATACGCAGTATTTT.